This section outlines one T cell receptor (beta chain) sequence together with its context. Sequencing used immunoSEQ multiplex PCR; TCRdb keeps in-frame clones, though not all of them. The repertoire holds about 41,000 clones, with 83% as singletons. The source of the sample is a study of T cells in localized non-small cell lung cancer. CDR3 size: 14 residues. Per germline, CDR1 MNHEY and CDR2 SVGAGI. V lost 7 bases and J lost 7; bases outside the gene matches: 10. The V call is TRBV6-5, the J call TRBJ1-1; 9 nucleotides agree with TRBD1. This sequence originates from a man aged 40 to 70 with stage II lung adenocarcinoma. The material sequenced was PBMCs, taken before any cancer treatment. CDR3 amino acids: CASKLTGGDGEAFF. CDR3 nucleotide sequence: TGTGCCAGCAAATTGACAGGGGGTGATGGTGAAGCTTTCTTT.